The 9 T cell receptor beta chains below were found in one sample sequenced in a study of T cell responses to AZD1222 COVID-19 vaccine. Clones were read by immunoSEQ multiplex PCR, and TCRdb kept only the in-frame ones, dropping some. Of 90,000 to 150,000 clones in the sample, around 86% were seen once. The sequences come from peripheral blood, collected on day 0 of AZD1222 vaccination. The source is an adult in good health.

The chain combines TRBV27 with TRBJ1-1; TRBD1 agrees at 7 bases. The CDR3 has 14 residues. In germline, CDR1 is MNHEY, CDR2 SMNVEV (reference sequence). Losses at the gene ends were 5 bases for V and 3 bases for J; bases not matched to a gene: 6. The CDR3 spells CASSVTGADTEAFF. As DNA, the CDR3 is TGTGCCAGCAGTGTCACAGGGGCGGACACTGAAGCTTTCTTT.

J is TRBJ1-6 and V is TRBV5-1; 7 bases agree with TRBD1. Germline values: CDR1 SGHRS, CDR2 YFSETQ. The CDR3 is 15 amino acids. Trimming cost V 4 bases and J 7 bases; bases outside gene matches: 8. The CDR3 loop reads CASSVQGVRNSPLHF. CDR3 sequence (DNA): TGCGCCAGCAGCGTGCAGGGGGTACGAAATTCACCCCTCCACTTT.

CDR3 DNA: TGTGCCAGCAGCGTCGGGACAGGAAAAATGAACACTGAAGCTTTCTTT. Its translation is CASSVGTGKMNTEAFF. This chain links TRBV11-2 with TRBJ1-1, with 8 bases matching TRBD1. This CDR3 contains 16 residues. V shed 5 bases, J shed 0 bases, and the junction held 8 bases outside the gene matches. CDR1 and CDR2 from the germline V gene are SGHAT and FQNNGV.

The gene calls are TRBV29-1 and TRBJ2-1; D is uncertain. V was cut by 7 bases and J by 8 bases, with 9 bases left in between. CDR1 is SQVTM and CDR2 is ANQGSEA in the germline V gene. The CDR3 is 10 amino acids. CDR3 sequence (DNA): TGCAGCGCCCTGGCCTATGAGCAGTTCTTC. Translated, it gives CSALAYEQFF.

The V and J genes are TRBV7-8 and TRBJ1-2, with a weak D call TRBD1 (5 bases). Germline-derived CDR1 and CDR2 are SGHVS and FQNEAQ. This CDR3 is built from 15 residues. The V gene lost 5 bases and the J gene lost 4 bases, with 17 bases spanning the gap. The DNA of the CDR3 is TGTGCCAGCAGCATAACCCGGGACTACTCCTATGGCTACACCTTC. This translates into CASSITRDYSYGYTF.

This chain joins TRBV3-1 (or the pseudogene TRBV3-2) and TRBJ1-3; no definite D call. Germline lookup yields CDR1 LGHDT and CDR2 YNNKEL (reference sequence). The V end lost 0 bases, the J end lost 0 bases, and 12 bases lay between the germline ends. The CDR3 loop spans 17 amino acids. DNA of the CDR3: TGTGCCAGCAGCCAAGATCTTCTCCTAAGCTCTGGAAACACCATATATTTT. This gives the protein CASSQDLLLSSGNTIYF.

V gene TRBV7-2 combines with J gene TRBJ2-7; 8 bases match TRBD1. With V trimmed by 3 bases and J by 0 bases, 7 bases remained unmatched. CDR3 length: 16 residues. The germline gives CDR1 SGHTA, CDR2 FQGNSA. CDR3 sequence reads: CASSLRQGAGSYEQYF. DNA for the CDR3: TGTGCCAGCAGCTTGAGGCAGGGGGCAGGCTCCTACGAGCAGTACTTC.

The chain joins TRBV30 to TRBJ2-3; no clear D. CDR3 length: 14 amino acids. Germline V gene lookup returns CDR1 GTSNPN and CDR2 SVGIG (reference sequence). V gave up 5 bases and J gave up 2 bases, with 14 bases separating them. The CDR3 DNA reads TGTGCCTGGGGGTGGAAGGCGACCACAGATACGCAGTATTTT. It translates to CAWGWKATTDTQYF.

The rearrangement joins TRBV6-1 to TRBJ1-1; no firm D call. The V end was cut by 2 bases, the J end by 2 bases, with 9 bases between. The CDR3 length is 14 residues. CDR1 and CDR2 from the germline V gene are MNHNS and SASEGT. The DNA for the CDR3 is TGTGCCAGCAGTGAAACTACACGCAACACTGAAGCTTTCTTT. This translates into CASSETTRNTEAFF.